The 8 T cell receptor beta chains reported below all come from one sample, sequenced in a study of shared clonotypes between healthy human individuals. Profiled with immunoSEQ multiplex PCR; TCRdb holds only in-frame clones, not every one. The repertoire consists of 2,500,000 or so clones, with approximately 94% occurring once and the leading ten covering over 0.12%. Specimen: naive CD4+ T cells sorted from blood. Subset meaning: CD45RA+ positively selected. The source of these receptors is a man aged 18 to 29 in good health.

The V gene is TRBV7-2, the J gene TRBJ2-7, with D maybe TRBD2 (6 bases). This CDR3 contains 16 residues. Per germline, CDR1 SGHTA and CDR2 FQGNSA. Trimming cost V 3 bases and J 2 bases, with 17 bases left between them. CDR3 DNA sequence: TGTGCCAGCAGCTTCGACGGAGCGGGTGCCGCCTACGAGCAGTACTTC. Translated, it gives CASSFDGAGAAYEQYF. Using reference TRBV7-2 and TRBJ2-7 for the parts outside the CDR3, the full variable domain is GAGVSQSPSNKVTEKGKDVELRCDPISGHTALYWYRQSLGQGLEFLIYFQGNSAPDKSGLPSDRFSAERTGGSVSTLTIQRTQQEDSAVYLCASSFDGAGAAYEQYFGPGTRLTVT.

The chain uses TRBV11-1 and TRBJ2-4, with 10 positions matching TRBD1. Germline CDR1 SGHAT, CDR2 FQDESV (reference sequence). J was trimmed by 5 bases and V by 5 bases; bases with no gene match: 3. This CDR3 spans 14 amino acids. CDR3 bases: TGTGCCAGCAGCCCCGGGACAGGGGAAAACATTCAGTACTTC. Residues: CASSPGTGENIQYF.

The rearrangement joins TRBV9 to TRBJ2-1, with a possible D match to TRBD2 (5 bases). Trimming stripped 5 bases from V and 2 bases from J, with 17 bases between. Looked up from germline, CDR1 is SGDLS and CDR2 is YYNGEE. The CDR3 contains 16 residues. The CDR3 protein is CASSPRRGPTYNEQFF. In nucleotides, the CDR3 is TGTGCCAGCAGTCCCCGGCGCGGGCCCACCTACAATGAGCAGTTCTTC.

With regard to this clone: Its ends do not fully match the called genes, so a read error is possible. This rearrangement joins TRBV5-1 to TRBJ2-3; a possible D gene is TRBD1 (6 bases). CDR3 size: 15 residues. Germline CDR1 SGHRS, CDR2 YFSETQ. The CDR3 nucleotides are TGCGCCAGCACCTTGGGGCAGGGGAGCACAGATACGCAGTATTTT. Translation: CASTLGQGSTDTQYF.

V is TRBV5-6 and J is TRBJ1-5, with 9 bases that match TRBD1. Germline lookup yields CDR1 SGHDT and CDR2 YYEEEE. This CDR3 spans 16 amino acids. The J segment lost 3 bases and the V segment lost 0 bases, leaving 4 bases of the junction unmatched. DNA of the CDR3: TGTGCCAGCAGCTTGGGACAGGGGGTGCTCAATCAGCCCCAGCATTTT. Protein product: CASSLGQGVLNQPQHF. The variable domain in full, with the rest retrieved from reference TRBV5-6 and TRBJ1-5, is DAGVTQSPTHLIKTRGQQVTLRCSPKSGHDTVSWYQQALGQGPQFIFQYYEEEERQRGNFPDRFSGHQFPNYSSELNVNALLLGDSALYLCASSLGQGVLNQPQHFGDGTRLSIL.

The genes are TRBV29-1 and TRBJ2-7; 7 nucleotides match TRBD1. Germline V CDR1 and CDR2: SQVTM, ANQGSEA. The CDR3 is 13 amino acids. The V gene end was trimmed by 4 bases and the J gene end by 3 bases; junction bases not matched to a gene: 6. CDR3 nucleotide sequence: TGCAGCGTTGCAATGGCAGGGGGCTACGAGCAGTACTTC. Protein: CSVAMAGGYEQYF.

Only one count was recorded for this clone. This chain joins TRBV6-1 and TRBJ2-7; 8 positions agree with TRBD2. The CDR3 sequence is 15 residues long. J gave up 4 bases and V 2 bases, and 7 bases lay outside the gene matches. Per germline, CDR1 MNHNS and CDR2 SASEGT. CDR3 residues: CASSEWASGLYEQYF. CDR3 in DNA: TGTGCCAGCAGTGAATGGGCTAGCGGGTTGTACGAGCAGTACTTC.

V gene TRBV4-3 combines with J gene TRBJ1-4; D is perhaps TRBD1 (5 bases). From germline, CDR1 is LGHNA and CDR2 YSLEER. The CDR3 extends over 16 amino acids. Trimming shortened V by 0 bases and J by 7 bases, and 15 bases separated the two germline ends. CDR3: CASSQDYIQGGEKLFF. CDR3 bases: TGCGCCAGCAGCCAAGATTATATCCAGGGCGGTGAAAAACTGTTTTTT.